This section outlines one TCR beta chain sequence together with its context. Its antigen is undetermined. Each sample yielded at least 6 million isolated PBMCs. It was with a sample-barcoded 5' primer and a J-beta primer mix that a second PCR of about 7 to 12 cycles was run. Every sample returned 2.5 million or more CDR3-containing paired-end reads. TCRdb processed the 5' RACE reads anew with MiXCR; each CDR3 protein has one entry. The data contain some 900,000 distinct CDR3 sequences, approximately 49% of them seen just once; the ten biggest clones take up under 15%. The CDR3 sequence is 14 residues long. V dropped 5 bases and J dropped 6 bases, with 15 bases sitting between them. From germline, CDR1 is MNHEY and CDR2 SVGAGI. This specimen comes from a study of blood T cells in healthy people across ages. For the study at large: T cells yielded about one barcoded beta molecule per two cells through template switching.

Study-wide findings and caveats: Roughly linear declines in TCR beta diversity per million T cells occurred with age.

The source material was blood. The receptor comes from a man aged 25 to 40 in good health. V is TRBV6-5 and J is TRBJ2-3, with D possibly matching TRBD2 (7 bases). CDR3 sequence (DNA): TGTGCCAGCAGTCGCCGGGCGGGGGCTGATACGCAGTATTTT. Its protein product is CASSRRAGADTQYF.